A single sample gave rise to the 7 T cell receptor beta chains below, sequenced in a study of blood T cell repertoires in COVID-19. Profiled with immunoSEQ multiplex PCR; TCRdb holds only in-frame clones, not every one. Of approximately 75,000 clones listed, around 67% are singletons. Sample: peripheral blood. The origin of the receptors is a human donor with acute or convalescent COVID-19. The donor label of this sample is uncertain.

V gene TRBV19 combines with J gene TRBJ1-1, with 7 positions matching TRBD1. The CDR3 has 15 amino acids. Germline lookup yields CDR1 LNHDA and CDR2 SQIVND (reference sequence). Trimming at V came to 3 bases and at J to 2 bases, leaving 6 bases not matched to a gene. The chain's CDR3 is CASSIYRGRNTEAFF. In DNA form, the CDR3 reads TGTGCCAGTAGTATTTACAGGGGTAGAAACACTGAAGCTTTCTTT.

The chain has TRBV3-1 (or the pseudogene TRBV3-2) and TRBJ1-1; 9 bases are shared with TRBD1. J gave up 9 bases and V 4 bases, and 12 bases lay outside the gene matches. The CDR3 has 15 amino acids. Germline V gene sequence: CDR1 LGHDT, CDR2 YNNKEL (reference sequence). CDR3 sequence reads: CASSLSNRDRVKAFF. CDR3 DNA: TGTGCCAGCAGCCTAAGTAACCGGGACAGGGTAAAAGCTTTCTTT.

This clone was seen a handful of times. The chain joins TRBV14 to TRBJ2-7; 11 positions agree with TRBD2. CDR1 and CDR2 (germline): SGHDN, FVKESK. The CDR3 runs 13 residues. Trimming removed 4 bases from V and 7 bases from J; junction bases left unmatched: 3. The CDR3 bases are TGTGCCAGCAGCCGGGGACTAGCGGAGGAGCAGTACTTC. It specifies CASSRGLAEEQYF. The variable domain in full, with the rest retrieved from reference TRBV14 and TRBJ2-7, is EAGVTQFPSHSVIEKGQTVTLRCDPISGHDNLYWYRRVMGKEIKFLLHFVKESKQDESGMPNNRFLAERTGGTYSTLKVQPAELEDSGVYFCASSRGLAEEQYFGPGTRLTVT.

The chain carries TRBV5-1 and TRBJ2-1; 7 bases line up with TRBD2. This CDR3 has 15 amino acids. Germline CDR1 is SGHRS and CDR2 is YFSETQ. V lost 3 bases and J lost 3; bases outside the gene matches: 6. The CDR3: CASSSQRGDYNEQFF. For the CDR3, the DNA is TGCGCCAGCAGCTCCCAGCGGGGAGACTACAATGAGCAGTTCTTC.

The chain is built from TRBV5-4 and TRBJ1-1, with unresolved D. The germline V and J ends were trimmed by 1 base and 5 bases, with 12 bases remaining between them. CDR1 SGHNT and CDR2 YYREEE come from the germline V gene (reference sequence). The CDR3 length is 14 residues. This CDR3 is CASSLYGVWTEAFF. CDR3 sequence (DNA): TGTGCCAGCAGCTTGTACGGGGTATGGACTGAAGCTTTCTTT.

This clone was found a few times. The genes are TRBV7-9 and TRBJ2-7, with D perhaps TRBD2 (6 bases). Germline values: CDR1 SEHNR, CDR2 FQNEAQ (reference sequence). The CDR3 consists of 13 residues. CDR3 sequence: CASSLGGRRESDV. CDR3 DNA: TGTGCCAGCAGCTTAGGAGGGAGGCGGGAATCGGACGTC.

The genes are TRBV10-3 and TRBJ2-7; TRBD2 matches 7 bases. This CDR3 contains 13 residues. Germline V gene lookup returns CDR1 ENHRY and CDR2 SYGVKD. Unmatched junction bases numbered 7, after V lost 9 bases and J lost 2 bases. The CDR3 coding sequence is TGTGCCATTTGGGGGGGGAGGACCTACGAGCAGTACTTC. This codes for CAIWGGRTYEQYF.